The present T cell receptor beta chain was sequenced within a study of neurological immune-mediated disorders. TCRdb analysed the 5' RACE reads with MiXCR anew, one entry per CDR3 protein. There are 66,000 or so distinct CDR3 sequences in the sample; around 5.5% occur only once, and approximately 3% lies in the top ten. Germline CDR1 reads KGHDR; CDR2 reads SFDVKD. There are 14 residues in the CDR3. In the case of this clonotype: A junction boundary mismatches the germline segment, possibly from a read error.

Sequencing was done on a sample of PBMCs. This clonotype was obtained from a woman younger than 45 with multiple sclerosis. The rearrangement links TRBV24-1 to TRBJ1-5; the D is unclear. The CDR3 loop is CATSDFRSDEPQNF. DNA of the CDR3: TGTGCCACCAGTGATTTCAGGAGCGACGAGCCCCAGAATTTT.